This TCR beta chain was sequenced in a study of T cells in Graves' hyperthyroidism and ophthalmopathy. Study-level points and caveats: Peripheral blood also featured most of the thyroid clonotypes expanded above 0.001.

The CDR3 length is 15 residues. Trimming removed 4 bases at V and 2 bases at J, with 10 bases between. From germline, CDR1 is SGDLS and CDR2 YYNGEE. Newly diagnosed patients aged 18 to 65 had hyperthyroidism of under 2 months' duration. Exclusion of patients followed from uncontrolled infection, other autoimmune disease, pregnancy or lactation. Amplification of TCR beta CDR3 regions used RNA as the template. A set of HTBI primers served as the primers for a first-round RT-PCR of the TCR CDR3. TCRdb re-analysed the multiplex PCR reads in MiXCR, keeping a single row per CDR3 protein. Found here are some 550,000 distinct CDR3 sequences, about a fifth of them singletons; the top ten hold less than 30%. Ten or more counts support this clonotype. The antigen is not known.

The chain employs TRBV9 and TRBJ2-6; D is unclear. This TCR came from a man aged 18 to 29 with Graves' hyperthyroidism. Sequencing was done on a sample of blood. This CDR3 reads CASSSSRTGANVLTF. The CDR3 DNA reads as TGTGCCAGCAGCTCTTCAAGGACTGGGGCCAACGTCCTGACTTTC.